This is a list of T cell receptor beta chains from one sample in a study of cytomegalovirus exposure and HLA in healthy donors. Data came from immunoSEQ multiplex PCR; TCRdb stores just in-frame clones and leaves some out. The sample has more than 140,000 clones, roughly 91% seen once; the top ten hold 3.3%. Sequencing used PBMCs. The origin of the receptors is a woman in her late teens or twenties in good health and CMV-seropositive. Both conserved end residues are part of each CDR3. The order of the fields is V gene, clone size, J gene, D gene, CDR3 DNA, CDR3 protein. D genes are given only for firm matches. Clone size appears in some rows only: once, few, many, or a class for an expanded clone.

V gene: TRBV23-1
clone size: .
J gene: TRBJ2-2
D gene: TRBD1
CDR3 DNA: TGCGCCTGTCCCGGGACAGGGAACACCGGGGAGCTGTTTTTT
CDR3 protein: CACPGTGNTGELFF

V gene: TRBV29-1
clone size: .
J gene: TRBJ2-3
D gene: .
CDR3 DNA: TGCAGCGTTGAATTGGGACTCGAGGATACGCAGTATTTT
CDR3 protein: CSVELGLEDTQYF

V gene: TRBV13
clone size: .
J gene: TRBJ2-3
D gene: TRBD2
CDR3 DNA: TGTGCCAGCGGGATCCAGCGGGAGGGCCGAAGAGATACGCAGTATTTT
CDR3 protein: CASGIQREGRRDTQYF

V gene: TRBV5-1
clone size: .
J gene: TRBJ2-2
D gene: .
CDR3 DNA: TGCGCCAGCAGCCTAATAAACACCGGGGAGCTGTTTTTT
CDR3 protein: CASSLINTGELFF

V gene: TRBV4-1
clone size: .
J gene: TRBJ2-5
D gene: .
CDR3 DNA: TGCGCCAGCAGCCACCTAGAGGACAGCGTCACCCGGGAGACCCAGTACTTC
CDR3 protein: CASSHLEDSVTRETQYF

V gene: TRBV11-2
clone size: few
J gene: TRBJ2-3
D gene: .
CDR3 DNA: TGTGCCAGCAGCTTTAGCGAGGCGCAGTATTTT
CDR3 protein: CASSFSEAQYF

V gene: TRBV7-9
clone size: .
J gene: TRBJ2-1
D gene: TRBD2
CDR3 DNA: TGTGCCAGCAGCTTACCTAGCGGGAGGCACAATGAGCAGTTCTTC
CDR3 protein: CASSLPSGRHNEQFF

V gene: TRBV5-1
clone size: .
J gene: TRBJ2-7
D gene: .
CDR3 DNA: TGCGCCAGCAGCTTTGACAGCTCCCTCTCCTACGAGCAGTACTTC
CDR3 protein: CASSFDSSLSYEQYF

V gene: TRBV5-1
clone size: .
J gene: TRBJ2-1
D gene: TRBD2
CDR3 DNA: TGCGCCAGCAGCTTGATGGGACTAGCGGGAGCATACAATGAGCAGTTCTTC
CDR3 protein: CASSLMGLAGAYNEQFF

V gene: TRBV28
clone size: .
J gene: TRBJ2-7
D gene: TRBD1
CDR3 DNA: TGTGCCAGCAGTCGGACAGGGAAGGAGTACGAGCAGTACTTC
CDR3 protein: CASSRTGKEYEQYF

V gene: TRBV2
clone size: .
J gene: TRBJ2-3
D gene: .
CDR3 DNA: TGTGCCAGCAGTGACGCAGATACGCAGTATTTT
CDR3 protein: CASSDADTQYF

V gene: TRBV28
clone size: once
J gene: TRBJ2-1
D gene: .
CDR3 DNA: TGTGCCAGCAGTTTATGGGAGGGTACGAATGAGCAGTTCTTC
CDR3 protein: CASSLWEGTNEQFF

V gene: TRBV7-6
clone size: .
J gene: TRBJ2-2
D gene: TRBD1
CDR3 DNA: TGTGCCAGCAGCTTAGAGGGACAGGGGTGGCCCGGGGAGCTGTTTTTT
CDR3 protein: CASSLEGQGWPGELFF

V gene: TRBV5-6
clone size: .
J gene: TRBJ2-7
D gene: .
CDR3 DNA: TGTGCCAGCAGCTTTCAACTGACCTACGAGCAGTACTTC
CDR3 protein: CASSFQLTYEQYF

V gene: TRBV10-2
clone size: few
J gene: TRBJ2-3
D gene: TRBD2
CDR3 DNA: TGCGCCAGCACCCGGACTAGACGCACAGATACGCAGTATTTT
CDR3 protein: CASTRTRRTDTQYF

V gene: TRBV13
clone size: .
J gene: TRBJ2-2
D gene: TRBD1
CDR3 DNA: TGTGCCAGCAGTCAGGACAGGGGGAACACCGGGGAGCTGTTTTTT
CDR3 protein: CASSQDRGNTGELFF

V gene: TRBV9
clone size: .
J gene: TRBJ2-3
D gene: TRBD2
CDR3 DNA: TGTGCCAGCAGCTACGGGACTAGCGGGCGCCCTAGCACAGATACGCAGTATTTT
CDR3 protein: CASSYGTSGRPSTDTQYF

V gene: TRBV11-1
clone size: .
J gene: TRBJ2-7
D gene: TRBD2
CDR3 DNA: TGTGCCAGCAGCTTAATCATAGCGGGGGACTACGAGCAGTACTTC
CDR3 protein: CASSLIIAGDYEQYF

V gene: TRBV5-1
clone size: .
J gene: TRBJ2-5
D gene: .
CDR3 DNA: TGCGCCAGCAGCTTGGGAAGCGAGACCCAGTACTTC
CDR3 protein: CASSLGSETQYF

V gene: TRBV21-1
clone size: .
J gene: TRBJ2-2
D gene: .
CDR3 DNA: TGTGCCAGCAGCAAAGGGGGGACAGCCTTCACCGGGGAGCTGTTTTTT
CDR3 protein: CASSKGGTAFTGELFF

V gene: TRBV27
clone size: .
J gene: TRBJ2-3
D gene: TRBD2
CDR3 DNA: TGTGCCAGCAGTCTGAACGGGGGGACAGATACGCAGTATTTT
CDR3 protein: CASSLNGGTDTQYF

V gene: TRBV7-2
clone size: .
J gene: TRBJ2-1
D gene: .
CDR3 DNA: TGTGCCAGCAGCCGCTTAGGATGGAGGGGCAGAAGCTCCTACAATGAGCAGTTCTTC
CDR3 protein: CASSRLGWRGRSSYNEQFF

V gene: TRBV5-4
clone size: .
J gene: TRBJ1-1
D gene: TRBD1
CDR3 DNA: TGTGCCAGCAGCTTGCCTTGGACAGGATCGAACACTGAAGCTTTCTTT
CDR3 protein: CASSLPWTGSNTEAFF

V gene: TRBV11-3
clone size: .
J gene: TRBJ1-1
D gene: TRBD1
CDR3 DNA: TGTGCCAGCAGCTTGGGACAGTGGAACACTGAAGCTTTCTTT
CDR3 protein: CASSLGQWNTEAFF

V gene: TRBV15
clone size: medium-sized
J gene: TRBJ2-7
D gene: TRBD1
CDR3 DNA: TGTGCCACCAAAGGACAGGTTTCCCACGAGCAGTACTTC
CDR3 protein: CATKGQVSHEQYF

V gene: TRBV7-2
clone size: .
J gene: TRBJ2-5
D gene: TRBD1
CDR3 DNA: TGTGCCAGCAGCCTCGACAGGGGCCAGTACTTC
CDR3 protein: CASSLDRGQYF

V gene: TRBV30
clone size: .
J gene: TRBJ2-1
D gene: TRBD2
CDR3 DNA: TGTGCCTGGTGCAGGCTAGCGGGTAATGAGCAGTTCTTC
CDR3 protein: CAWCRLAGNEQFF

V gene: TRBV6-6
clone size: .
J gene: TRBJ1-3
D gene: .
CDR3 DNA: TGTGCCAGCAGTTACCGGGACAACGGAAACACCATATATTTT
CDR3 protein: CASSYRDNGNTIYF

V gene: TRBV7-3
clone size: .
J gene: TRBJ2-7
D gene: TRBD1
CDR3 DNA: TGTGCCAGCAGCTTCGGACAGGGGTACGAGCAGTACTTC
CDR3 protein: CASSFGQGYEQYF

V gene: TRBV5-1
clone size: .
J gene: TRBJ1-2
D gene: .
CDR3 DNA: TGCGCCAGCAGTCTAATGACTGCTATGGAGGGCTACACCTTC
CDR3 protein: CASSLMTAMEGYTF

V gene: TRBV6-5
clone size: .
J gene: TRBJ2-7
D gene: .
CDR3 DNA: TGTGCCAGCAGTTACAGGAGAAACGATCCCTACGAGCAGTACTTC
CDR3 protein: CASSYRRNDPYEQYF

V gene: TRBV6-6
clone size: .
J gene: TRBJ2-3
D gene: .
CDR3 DNA: TGTGCCAGCAGTTACGCGATCCCCTCCCCAGATACGCAGTATTTT
CDR3 protein: CASSYAIPSPDTQYF

V gene: TRBV7-2
clone size: .
J gene: TRBJ2-2
D gene: .
CDR3 DNA: TGTGCCAGCAGCTTAGGGGGGCAGGGTATGACCGGGGAGCTGTTTTTT
CDR3 protein: CASSLGGQGMTGELFF

V gene: TRBV19
clone size: once
J gene: TRBJ2-5
D gene: .
CDR3 DNA: TGTGCCAGTAGTATAGGATACGGACAGTTGATAGAGACCCAGTACTTC
CDR3 protein: CASSIGYGQLIETQYF

V gene: TRBV7-8
clone size: .
J gene: TRBJ1-5
D gene: .
CDR3 DNA: TGTGCCAGCAGCCTCGATTTCGGGTTTAATCAGCCCCAGCATTTT
CDR3 protein: CASSLDFGFNQPQHF

V gene: TRBV19
clone size: .
J gene: TRBJ2-7
D gene: .
CDR3 DNA: TGTGCCAGTAGTATTACAGGGTCCTACGAGCAGTACTTC
CDR3 protein: CASSITGSYEQYF

V gene: TRBV13
clone size: .
J gene: TRBJ1-2
D gene: .
CDR3 DNA: TGTGCCAGCAGCTTAGGTTTAAACTATGGCTACACCTTC
CDR3 protein: CASSLGLNYGYTF

V gene: TRBV27
clone size: .
J gene: TRBJ2-3
D gene: TRBD2
CDR3 DNA: TGTGCCAGCAGTACGAGCGGGAAAACAGATACGCAGTATTTT
CDR3 protein: CASSTSGKTDTQYF

V gene: TRBV4-1
clone size: few
J gene: TRBJ2-7
D gene: TRBD2
CDR3 DNA: TGCGCCAGCAGCCAAGCCCAACCGGGACTAGCGGGAGTGGGGCAGTACTTC
CDR3 protein: CASSQAQPGLAGVGQYF

V gene: TRBV5-6
clone size: .
J gene: TRBJ1-3
D gene: .
CDR3 DNA: TGTGCCAGCAGCTTCTGGACAGTCTCTGGAAACACCATATATTTT
CDR3 protein: CASSFWTVSGNTIYF